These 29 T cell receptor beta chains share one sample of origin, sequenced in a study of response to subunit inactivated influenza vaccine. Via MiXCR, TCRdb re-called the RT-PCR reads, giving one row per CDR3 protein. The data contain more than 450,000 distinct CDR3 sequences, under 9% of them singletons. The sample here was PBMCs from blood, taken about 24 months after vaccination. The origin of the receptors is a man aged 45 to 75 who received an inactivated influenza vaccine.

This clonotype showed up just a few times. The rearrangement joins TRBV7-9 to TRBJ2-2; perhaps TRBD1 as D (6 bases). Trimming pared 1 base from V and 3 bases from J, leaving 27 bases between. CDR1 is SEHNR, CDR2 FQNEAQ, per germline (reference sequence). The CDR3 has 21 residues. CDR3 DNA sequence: TGTGCCAGCAGCTTAGGGTATTTATCAACGGGACAAGGGCGCTACACCGGGGAGCTGTTTTTT. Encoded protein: CASSLGYLSTGQGRYTGELFF.

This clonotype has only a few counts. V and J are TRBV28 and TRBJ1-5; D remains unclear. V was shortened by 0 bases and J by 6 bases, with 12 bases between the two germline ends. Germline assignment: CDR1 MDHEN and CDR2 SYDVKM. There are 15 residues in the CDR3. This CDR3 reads CASSLWAGFGQPQHF. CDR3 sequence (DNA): TGTGCCAGCAGTTTATGGGCGGGGTTCGGTCAGCCCCAGCATTTT. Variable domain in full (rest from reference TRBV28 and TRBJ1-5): DVKVTQSSRYLVKRTGEKVFLECVQDMDHENMFWYRQDPGLGLRLIYFSYDVKMKEKGDIPEGYSVSREKKERFSLILESASTNQTSMYLCASSLWAGFGQPQHFGDGTRLSIL.

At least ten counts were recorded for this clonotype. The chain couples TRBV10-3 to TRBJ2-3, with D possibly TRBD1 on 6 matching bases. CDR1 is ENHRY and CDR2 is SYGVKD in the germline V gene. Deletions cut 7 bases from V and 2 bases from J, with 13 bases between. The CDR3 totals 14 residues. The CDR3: CAIKEGELTDTQYF. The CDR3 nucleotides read TGTGCCATCAAAGAGGGGGAGCTCACAGATACGCAGTATTTT.

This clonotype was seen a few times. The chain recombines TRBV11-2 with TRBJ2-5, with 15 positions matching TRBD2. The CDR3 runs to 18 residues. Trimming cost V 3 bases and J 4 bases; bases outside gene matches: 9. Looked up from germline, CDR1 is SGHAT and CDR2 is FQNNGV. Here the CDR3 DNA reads TGTGCCAGCAGCTTTGTCCCGGGACTAGCGGGAGGTGGAGAGACCCAGTACTTC. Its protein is CASSFVPGLAGGGETQYF.

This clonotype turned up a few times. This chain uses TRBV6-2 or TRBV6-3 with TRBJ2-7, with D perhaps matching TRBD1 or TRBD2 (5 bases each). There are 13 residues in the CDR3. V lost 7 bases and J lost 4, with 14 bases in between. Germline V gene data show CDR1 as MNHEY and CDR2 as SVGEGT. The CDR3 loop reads CASTLRDGYEQYF. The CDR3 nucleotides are TGTGCCAGCACCCTCCGGGACGGTTACGAGCAGTACTTC.

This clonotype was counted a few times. The CDR3 DNA is TGCAGTGCTAGAGATTGGGCGGGAGATAGCAATGAGCAGTTCTTC. Translating gives CSARDWAGDSNEQFF. This sequence joins TRBV20-1 and TRBJ2-1; the match to TRBD2 covers 7 bases. CDR3 size: 15 residues. Germline V gene data show CDR1 as DFQATT and CDR2 as SNEGSKA (reference sequence). The V and J ends lost 0 bases and 6 bases, in that order; junction bases with no gene match: 8.

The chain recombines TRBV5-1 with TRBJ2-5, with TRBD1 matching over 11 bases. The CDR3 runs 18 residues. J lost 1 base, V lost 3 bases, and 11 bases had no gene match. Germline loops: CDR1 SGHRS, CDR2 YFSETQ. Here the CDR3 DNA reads TGCGCCAGCAGCTCCCCAGGACAGGGGGCCTTCCTCCAAGAGACCCAGTACTTC. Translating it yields CASSSPGQGAFLQETQYF. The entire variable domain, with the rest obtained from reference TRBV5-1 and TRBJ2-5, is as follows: KAGVTQTPRYLIKTRGQQVTLSCSPISGHRSVSWYQQTPGQGLQFLFEYFSETQRNKGNFPGRFSGRQFSNSRSEMNVSTLELGDSALYLCASSSPGQGAFLQETQYFGPGTRLLVL.

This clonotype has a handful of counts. The CDR3 sequence: CASRAAGGYNEQFF. CDR3 DNA sequence: TGTGCCAGCAGGGCCGCGGGAGGGTACAATGAGCAGTTCTTC. This chain links TRBV7-2 with TRBJ2-1; 9 nucleotides line up with TRBD2. Trimming cost V 6 bases and J 4 bases; bases outside gene matches: 4. Germline lookup yields CDR1 SGHTA and CDR2 FQGNSA. The CDR3 covers 14 residues.

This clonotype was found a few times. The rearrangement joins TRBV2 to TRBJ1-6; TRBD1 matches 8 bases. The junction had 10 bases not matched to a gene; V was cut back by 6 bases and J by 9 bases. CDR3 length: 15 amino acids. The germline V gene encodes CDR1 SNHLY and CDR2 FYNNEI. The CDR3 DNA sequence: TGTGCCAGCAGCCGCGACAGGGGAAAGCGTTCACCCCTCCACTTT. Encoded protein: CASSRDRGKRSPLHF.

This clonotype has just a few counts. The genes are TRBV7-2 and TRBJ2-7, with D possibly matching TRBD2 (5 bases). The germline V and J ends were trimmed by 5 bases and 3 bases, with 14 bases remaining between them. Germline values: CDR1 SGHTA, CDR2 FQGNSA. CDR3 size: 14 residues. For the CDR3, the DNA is TGTGCCAGCAGCCCAACCGGGGTAGTCTACGAGCAGTACTTC. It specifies CASSPTGVVYEQYF. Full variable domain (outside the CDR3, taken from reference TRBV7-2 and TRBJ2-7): GAGVSQSPSNKVTEKGKDVELRCDPISGHTALYWYRQSLGQGLEFLIYFQGNSAPDKSGLPSDRFSAERTGGSVSTLTIQRTQQEDSAVYLCASSPTGVVYEQYFGPGTRLTVT.

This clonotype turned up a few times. The CDR3 here is CASSLSLAYHNEQFF. The DNA for the CDR3 is TGCGCCAGCAGCTTGAGCCTAGCGTACCACAATGAGCAGTTCTTC. The chain links TRBV5-1 to TRBJ2-1, with a possible D match to TRBD2 (6 bases). CDR1 SGHRS and CDR2 YFSETQ come from the germline V gene. Trimming left V 1 base short and J 5 bases short, with 13 bases between. The CDR3 contains 15 residues.

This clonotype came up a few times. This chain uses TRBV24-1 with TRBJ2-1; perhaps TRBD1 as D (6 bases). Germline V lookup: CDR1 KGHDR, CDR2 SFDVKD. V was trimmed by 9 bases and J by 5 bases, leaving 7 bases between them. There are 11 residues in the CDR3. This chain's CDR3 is CATWTDNEQFF. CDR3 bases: TGTGCCACCTGGACAGACAATGAGCAGTTCTTC.

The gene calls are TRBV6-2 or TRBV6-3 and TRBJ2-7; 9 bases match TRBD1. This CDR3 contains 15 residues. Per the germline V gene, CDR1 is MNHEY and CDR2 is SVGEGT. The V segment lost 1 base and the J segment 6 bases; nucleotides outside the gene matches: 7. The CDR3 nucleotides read TGTGCCAGCAGTTACTGGCGGGACAGGGTCGCCGAGCAGTACTTC. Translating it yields CASSYWRDRVAEQYF.

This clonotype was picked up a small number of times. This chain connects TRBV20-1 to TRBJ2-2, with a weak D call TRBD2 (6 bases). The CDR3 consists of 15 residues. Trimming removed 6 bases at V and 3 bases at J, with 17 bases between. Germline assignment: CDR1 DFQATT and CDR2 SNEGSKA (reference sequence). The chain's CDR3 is CSARMAGTYTGELFF. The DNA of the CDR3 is TGCAGTGCCAGAATGGCGGGAACTTACACCGGGGAGCTGTTTTTT.

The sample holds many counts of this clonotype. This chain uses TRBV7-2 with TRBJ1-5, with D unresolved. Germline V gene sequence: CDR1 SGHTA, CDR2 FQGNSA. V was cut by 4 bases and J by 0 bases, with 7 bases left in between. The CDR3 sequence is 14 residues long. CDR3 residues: CASSSEYSNQPQHF. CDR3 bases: TGTGCCAGCAGCTCAGAATATAGCAATCAGCCCCAGCATTTT.

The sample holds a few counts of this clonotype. This CDR3 is CASSLYRDRGYTEAFF. CDR3 bases: TGTGCCAGCAGTTTATACCGGGACAGGGGGTACACTGAAGCTTTCTTT. The rearrangement joins TRBV12-3 or TRBV12-4 to TRBJ1-1; the match to TRBD1 covers 11 bases. The V gene end was trimmed by 2 bases and the J gene end by 3 bases; junction bases not matched to a gene: 5. The CDR3 has 16 amino acids.

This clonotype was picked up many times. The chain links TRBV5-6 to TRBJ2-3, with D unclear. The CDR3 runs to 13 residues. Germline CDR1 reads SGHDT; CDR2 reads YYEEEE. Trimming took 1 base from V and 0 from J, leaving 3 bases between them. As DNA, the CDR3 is TGTGCCAGCAGCTTGTATAGCACAGATACGCAGTATTTT. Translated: CASSLYSTDTQYF.

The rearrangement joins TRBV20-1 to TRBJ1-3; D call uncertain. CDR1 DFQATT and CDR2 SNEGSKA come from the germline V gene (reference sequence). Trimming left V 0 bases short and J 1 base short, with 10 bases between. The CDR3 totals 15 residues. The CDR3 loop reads CSARDTEKSGNTIYF. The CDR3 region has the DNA TGCAGTGCTAGAGATACAGAGAAATCTGGAAACACCATATATTTT.

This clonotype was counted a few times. The CDR3 DNA is TGTGCCAGCAGCATACTACAGGGCCAAGCCCAGCATTTT. This encodes CASSILQGQAQHF. The chain carries TRBV11-2 and TRBJ1-5, with D possibly TRBD1 on 6 matching bases. The CDR3 totals 13 residues. Trimming removed 5 bases from V and 11 bases from J, with 16 bases in between. Germline CDR1 SGHAT, CDR2 FQNNGV.

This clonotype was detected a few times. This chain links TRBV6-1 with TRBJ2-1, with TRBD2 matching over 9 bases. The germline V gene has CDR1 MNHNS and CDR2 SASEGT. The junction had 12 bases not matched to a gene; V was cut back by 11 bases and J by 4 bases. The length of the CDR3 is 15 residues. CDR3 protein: CAALIAGDSYNEQFF. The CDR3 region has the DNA TGTGCCGCGTTGATAGCGGGAGATTCTTACAATGAGCAGTTCTTC.

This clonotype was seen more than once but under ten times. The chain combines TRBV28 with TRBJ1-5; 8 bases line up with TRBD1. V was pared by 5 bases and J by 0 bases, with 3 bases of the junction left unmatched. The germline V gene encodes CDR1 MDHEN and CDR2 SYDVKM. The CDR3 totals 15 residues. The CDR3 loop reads CASSTQGASNQPQHF. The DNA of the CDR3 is TGTGCCAGCAGTACGCAGGGGGCTAGCAATCAGCCCCAGCATTTT.

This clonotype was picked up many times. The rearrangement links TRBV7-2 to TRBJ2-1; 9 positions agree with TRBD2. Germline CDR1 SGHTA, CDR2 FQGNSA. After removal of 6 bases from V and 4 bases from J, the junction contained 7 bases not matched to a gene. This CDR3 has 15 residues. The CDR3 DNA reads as TGTGCCAGCAGTTCGGGACTAGCTGAGTACAATGAGCAGTTCTTC. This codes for CASSSGLAEYNEQFF.

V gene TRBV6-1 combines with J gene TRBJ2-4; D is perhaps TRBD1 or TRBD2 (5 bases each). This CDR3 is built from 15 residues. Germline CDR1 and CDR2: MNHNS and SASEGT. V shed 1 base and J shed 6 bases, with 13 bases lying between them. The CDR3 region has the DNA TGTGCCAGCAGTGAAGTGGGGGTCTTTCTAAACATTCAGTACTTC. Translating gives CASSEVGVFLNIQYF.

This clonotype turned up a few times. CDR3: CASSPRDRGYNEQFF. DNA for the CDR3: TGCGCCAGCAGCCCAAGGGACAGGGGATACAATGAGCAGTTCTTC. This chain uses TRBV5-1 with TRBJ2-1; 10 bases agree with TRBD1. Trimming at V came to 4 bases and at J to 4 bases, leaving 5 bases not matched to a gene. This CDR3 has 15 amino acids. Germline lookup yields CDR1 SGHRS and CDR2 YFSETQ.

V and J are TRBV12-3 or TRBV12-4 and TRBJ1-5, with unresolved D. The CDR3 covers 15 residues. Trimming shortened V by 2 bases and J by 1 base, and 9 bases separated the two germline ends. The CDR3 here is CASSLSAASNQPQHF. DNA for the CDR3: TGTGCCAGCAGTTTATCGGCAGCCAGCAATCAGCCCCAGCATTTT.

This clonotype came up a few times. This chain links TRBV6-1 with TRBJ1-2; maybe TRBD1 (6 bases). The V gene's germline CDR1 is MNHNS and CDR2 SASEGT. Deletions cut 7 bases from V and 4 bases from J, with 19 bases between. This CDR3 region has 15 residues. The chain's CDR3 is CASKATDSVSYGYTF. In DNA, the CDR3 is TGTGCCAGCAAAGCGACGGACAGTGTTAGCTATGGCTACACCTTC.

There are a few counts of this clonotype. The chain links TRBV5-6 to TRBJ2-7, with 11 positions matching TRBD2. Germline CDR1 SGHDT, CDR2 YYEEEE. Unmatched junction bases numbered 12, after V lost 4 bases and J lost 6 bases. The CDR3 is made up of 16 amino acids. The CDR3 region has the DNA TGTGCCAGCAGCACGAACCAACTAGCGGGAGTCTTCGAGCAGTACTTC. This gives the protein CASSTNQLAGVFEQYF.

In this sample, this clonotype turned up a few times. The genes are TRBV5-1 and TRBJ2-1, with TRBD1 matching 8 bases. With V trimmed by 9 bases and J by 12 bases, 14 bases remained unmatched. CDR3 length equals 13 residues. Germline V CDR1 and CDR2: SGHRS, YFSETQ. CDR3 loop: CATRSQGATVQFF. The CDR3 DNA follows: TGCGCCACCCGAAGTCAGGGGGCGACAGTGCAGTTCTTC.

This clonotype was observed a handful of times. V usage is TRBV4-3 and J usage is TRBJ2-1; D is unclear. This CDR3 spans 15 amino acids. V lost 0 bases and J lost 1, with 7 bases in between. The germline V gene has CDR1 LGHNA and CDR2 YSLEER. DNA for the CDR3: TGCGCCAGCAGCCAAGAGGGCAGTTCCTACAATGAGCAGTTCTTC. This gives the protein CASSQEGSSYNEQFF.